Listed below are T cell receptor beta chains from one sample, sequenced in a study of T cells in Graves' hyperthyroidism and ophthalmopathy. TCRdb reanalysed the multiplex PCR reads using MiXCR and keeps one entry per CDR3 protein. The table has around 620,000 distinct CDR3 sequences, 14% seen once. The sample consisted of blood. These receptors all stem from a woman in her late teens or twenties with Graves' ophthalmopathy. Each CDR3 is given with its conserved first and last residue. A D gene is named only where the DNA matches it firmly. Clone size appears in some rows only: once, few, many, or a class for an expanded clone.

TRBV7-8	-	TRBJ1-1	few	TGTGCCAGCAGCTTTGACCCCAGTAACACTGAAGCTTTCTTT	CASSFDPSNTEAFF
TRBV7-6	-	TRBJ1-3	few	TGTGCATCCCGGGCAGTTGGAAACACCATATATTTT	CASRAVGNTIYF
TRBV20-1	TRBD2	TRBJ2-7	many	TGCAGTGCTGGGATACTAGCGGGAGTTTACGAGCAGTACTTC	CSAGILAGVYEQYF
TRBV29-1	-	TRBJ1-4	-	TGCAGCGTTGGCGTACAGTTAAATGAAAAACTGTTTTTT	CSVGVQLNEKLFF
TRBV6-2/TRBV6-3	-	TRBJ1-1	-	TGTGCCAGCAGTTACACAACAGGGTTAAACACTGAAGCTTTCTTT	CASSYTTGLNTEAFF
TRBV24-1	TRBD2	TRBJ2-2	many	TGTGCCACCAGTGATTTCTTGGGCGGGAGCACCGGGGAGCTGTTTTTT	CATSDFLGGSTGELFF
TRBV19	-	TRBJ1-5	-	TGTGCCAGTACCGATCAGGGGAGGAATCAGCCCCAGCATTTT	CASTDQGRNQPQHF
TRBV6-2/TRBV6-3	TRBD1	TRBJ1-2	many	TGTGCCAGCAGTTACCTGTATGGGACAGTCTATGGCTACACCTTC	CASSYLYGTVYGYTF
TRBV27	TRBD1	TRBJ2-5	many	TGTGCCAGCAGTTTGGACGACAGGGGGCAAGAGACCCAGTACTTC	CASSLDDRGQETQYF
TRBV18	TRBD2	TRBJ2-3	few	TGTGCCAGCTCACCATTGGGCGGGAGGAGCAGCACAGATACGCAGTATTTT	CASSPLGGRSSTDTQYF
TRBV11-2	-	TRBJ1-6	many	TGTGCCAGCAGCTTAGAGGGTTTTGCTTCACCCCTCCACTTT	CASSLEGFASPLHF
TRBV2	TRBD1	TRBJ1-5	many	TGTGCCAGCAGCACGACGGAGACAGGGGTGGAGGGCAATCAGCCCCAGCATTTT	CASSTTETGVEGNQPQHF
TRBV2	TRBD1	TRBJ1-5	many	TGTGCCAGCAGCCGCAGACAGGGAAATGATCAGCCCCAGCATTTT	CASSRRQGNDQPQHF
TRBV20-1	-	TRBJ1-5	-	TGCAGCGCTAATGGGGGCGCGGGCAATCAGCCCCAGCATTTT	CSANGGAGNQPQHF
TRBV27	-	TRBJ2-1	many	TGTGCCAGCAGTCCCGGACTAAGCGGTTCCTACAATGAGCAGTTCTTC	CASSPGLSGSYNEQFF
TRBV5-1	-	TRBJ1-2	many	TGCGCCAGCAGTCGTGGAGTCCTGTTCTTTGAAGGCTACACCTTC	CASSRGVLFFEGYTF
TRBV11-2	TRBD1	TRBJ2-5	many	TGTGCCAGCAGCTTGGGCCCCGGACAGGGCCAAGAGACCCAGTACTTC	CASSLGPGQGQETQYF
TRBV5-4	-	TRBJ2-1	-	TGTGCCAGCAGCTCGGATCCCTCCGGGGAGAATGAGCAGTTCTTC	CASSSDPSGENEQFF
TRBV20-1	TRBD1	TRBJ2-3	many	TGCAGTGCCCCCGGGACAGGATACACAGATACGCAGTATTTT	CSAPGTGYTDTQYF
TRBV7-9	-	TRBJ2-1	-	TGTGCCAGCAACTATCTCGATGAGCAGTTCTTC	CASNYLDEQFF
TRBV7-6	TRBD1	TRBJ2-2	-	TGTGCCAGCAGCTACACAGGGGGTCACGGGGAGCTGTTTTTT	CASSYTGGHGELFF
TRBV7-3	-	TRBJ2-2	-	TGTTCCAGCAGCCTAGGGGAGGCAGGGGTCACCGGGGAGCTGTTTTTT	CSSSLGEAGVTGELFF
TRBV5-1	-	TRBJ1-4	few	TGCGCCAGCAGCTTAGACCCAGGGTCGGGGGATGAAAAACTGTTTTTT	CASSLDPGSGDEKLFF
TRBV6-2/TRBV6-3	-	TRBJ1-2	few	TGTGCCAGCAGTTACGCGGATGAAGGGTTTGGGTATGGCTACACCTTC	CASSYADEGFGYGYTF
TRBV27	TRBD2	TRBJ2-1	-	TGTGCCAGCACCCTCCGGGGGACTAGCGGGATGTCCCCCAATGAGCAGTTCTTC	CASTLRGTSGMSPNEQFF
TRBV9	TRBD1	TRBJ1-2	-	TGTGCCAGCAGCACCGATTCTCCAGGGGGGGAAGGCTACACCTTC	CASSTDSPGGEGYTF
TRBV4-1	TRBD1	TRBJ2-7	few	TGCGCCAGCAGCCAACCCGGGACAGGGTCGGGGCAGTACTTC	CASSQPGTGSGQYF
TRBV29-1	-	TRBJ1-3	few	TGCAGCGTTGAAGATCGTGGGGGAAACACCATATATTTT	CSVEDRGGNTIYF